The 18 T cell receptor beta chains below come from one sample, sequenced in a study of cytomegalovirus exposure and HLA in healthy donors. PCR primers comprised 60 Vbeta and 13 Jbeta primers. Sequencing was performed with immunoSEQ multiplex PCR; in TCRdb, only in-frame clones are kept and a portion is missing. This sample has approximately 93,000 clones; roughly 63% occur once, and the top ten carry 5.9%. The specimen was PBMCs. The origin of the receptors is a boy between 10 and 17 years old in good health and CMV-seropositive.

This chain connects TRBV7-3 to TRBJ1-1, with 8 nucleotides matching TRBD1. The V and J ends lost 5 bases and 5 bases, in that order; junction bases with no gene match: 4. Germline assignment: CDR1 SGHTA and CDR2 FQGTGA. The CDR3 runs to 13 residues. CDR3 sequence: CASSPTGGTEAFF. Here the CDR3 DNA reads TGTGCCAGCAGCCCCACAGGGGGTACTGAAGCTTTCTTT.

J is TRBJ2-1 and V is TRBV30, with 9 bases fitting TRBD2. J gave up 9 bases and V 1 base, and 10 bases lay outside the gene matches. CDR3 size: 15 residues. In germline, CDR1 is GTSNPN, CDR2 SVGIG (reference sequence). The CDR3 bases are TGTGCCTGGAGTGAGTCGGCGGGAGGGCCGAGTGAGCAGTTCTTC. Amino acid sequence: CAWSESAGGPSEQFF.

The sample holds a few counts of this clone. The chain carries TRBV6-1 and TRBJ1-4; no definite D call. Between the trimmed V and J ends, which lost 2 bases and 2 bases, there was a span of 12 bases. The germline V gene encodes CDR1 MNHNS and CDR2 SASEGT. There are 16 residues in the CDR3. The CDR3 bases are TGTGCCAGCAGTGAATATTTTTGGGCGACTAATGAAAAACTGTTTTTT. Its protein product is CASSEYFWATNEKLFF.

The chain couples TRBV4-1 to TRBJ1-2; D is perhaps TRBD1 (6 bases). Germline CDR1 and CDR2: MGHRA and YSYEKL. This CDR3 spans 15 amino acids. V shed 1 base and J shed 4 bases, with 13 bases lying between them. The CDR3 bases are TGCGCCAGCAGCCAAGCAGGTGGACAGCTCTATGGCTACACCTTC. Amino acids: CASSQAGGQLYGYTF.

The V gene is TRBV27, the J gene TRBJ1-1; no firm D call. Trimming took 7 bases from V and 2 from J, leaving 14 bases between them. The CDR3 loop spans 14 amino acids. Germline V gene lookup returns CDR1 MNHEY and CDR2 SMNVEV (reference sequence). The CDR3 bases are TGTGCCAGCATGTCGGGGATTCTTAACACTGAAGCTTTCTTT. This sequence encodes CASMSGILNTEAFF.

This clone was seen only a few times. This chain links TRBV7-3 with TRBJ2-1; 11 bases line up with TRBD2. The germline CDR1 and CDR2 sequences are SGHTA and FQGTGA. V trimming: 5 bases; J trimming: 4 bases; junction bases outside the gene matches: 1. The CDR3 length is 14 residues. CDR3 in DNA: TGTGCCAGCAGCCTAGCGGGAGGATACAATGAGCAGTTCTTC. The encoded protein is CASSLAGGYNEQFF.

The J gene is TRBJ2-7, the V gene TRBV6-1; the match to TRBD1 covers 8 bases. V trimming: 7 bases; J trimming: 2 bases; junction bases outside the gene matches: 10. Germline CDR1 is MNHNS and CDR2 is SASEGT. The CDR3 contains 15 residues. This chain's CDR3 is CASTAPDRAPYEQYF. The DNA for the CDR3 is TGTGCCAGCACCGCCCCGGACAGGGCCCCCTACGAGCAGTACTTC.

The chain combines TRBV6-1 with TRBJ2-7; 8 nucleotides match TRBD1. Germline V gene lookup returns CDR1 MNHNS and CDR2 SASEGT. This CDR3 contains 14 residues. V was pared by 6 bases and J by 4 bases, with 8 bases of the junction left unmatched. The CDR3 nucleotides are TGTGCCAGCAGCGGACCTACAGGGGGATACGAGCAGTACTTC. This encodes CASSGPTGGYEQYF.

This clone was picked up a small number of times. The rearrangement joins TRBV6-5 to TRBJ1-1; D possibly corresponds to TRBD1 (6 bases). Germline CDR1 and CDR2: MNHEY and SVGAGI. The CDR3 has 12 amino acids. The V and J ends lost 6 bases and 10 bases respectively, with 15 bases between them. The CDR3 loop reads CASRRDGTRAFF. The CDR3 nucleotides are TGTGCCAGCAGACGGGACGGGACAAGAGCTTTCTTT.

This clone occurred a few times. The chain has TRBV6-1 and TRBJ1-1; D remains unclear. V was pared by 7 bases and J by 0 bases, with 12 bases between. The CDR3 is made up of 14 amino acids. In germline, CDR1 is MNHNS, CDR2 SASEGT. The CDR3: CASTSATMNTEAFF. CDR3 coding DNA: TGTGCCAGCACCAGCGCAACCATGAACACTGAAGCTTTCTTT.

The chain employs TRBV7-2 and TRBJ2-1; D is possibly TRBD2 (6 bases). CDR1 is SGHTA and CDR2 is FQGNSA in the germline V gene. Trimming left V 1 base short and J 4 bases short, with 14 bases between. The CDR3 is 16 amino acids. CDR3 nucleotides: TGTGCCAGCAGCTTAGTGCCCGGGACTGTTTACAATGAGCAGTTCTTC. Its translation is CASSLVPGTVYNEQFF.

This chain joins TRBV7-9 and TRBJ2-3; 15 positions match TRBD2. The CDR3 is 18 residues long. Germline V gene sequence: CDR1 SEHNR, CDR2 FQNEAQ (reference sequence). V lost 4 bases and J lost 3; bases outside the gene matches: 8. CDR3: CASSSGTSGRQGTDTQYF. Written as DNA, the CDR3 is TGTGCCAGCAGCTCCGGGACTAGCGGGAGGCAGGGGACAGATACGCAGTATTTT.

The sample holds a few counts of this clone. The chain recombines TRBV7-3 with TRBJ2-7; D gene uncertain. Trimming shortened V by 5 bases and J by 7 bases, and 9 bases separated the two germline ends. The germline V gene encodes CDR1 SGHTA and CDR2 FQGTGA. CDR3 length equals 11 residues. The CDR3: CASSPLAEQYF. CDR3 coding DNA: TGTGCCAGCAGCCCCCTTGCGGAGCAGTACTTC. The full variable domain, completed using reference TRBV7-3 and TRBJ2-7, is GAGVSQTPSNKVTEKGKYVELRCDPISGHTALYWYRQSLGQGPEFLIYFQGTGAADDSGLPNDRFFAVRPEGSVSTLKIQRTERGDSAVYLCASSPLAEQYFGPGTRLTVT.

V is TRBV6-1 and J is TRBJ1-1; D remains unclear. The germline CDR1 and CDR2 sequences are MNHNS and SASEGT. CDR3 length: 15 residues. V was trimmed by 3 bases and J by 3 bases, leaving 14 bases between them. CDR3 sequence: CASSERESSYTEAFF. The CDR3 bases are TGTGCCAGCAGTGAGAGGGAGAGTTCGTACACTGAAGCTTTCTTT.

The V call is TRBV5-1, the J call TRBJ2-5; 7 bases agree with TRBD1. Trimming cost V 4 bases and J 5 bases; bases outside gene matches: 11. This CDR3 contains 15 residues. Germline V gives CDR1 SGHRS, CDR2 YFSETQ. CDR3 bases: TGCGCCAGCAGCCTCATTACAGGGGCCATGGAGACCCAGTACTTC. Its protein product is CASSLITGAMETQYF.

The chain recombines TRBV30 with TRBJ2-2; unclear D gene. There are 10 residues in the CDR3. Germline values: CDR1 GTSNPN, CDR2 SVGIG (reference sequence). V gave up 6 bases and J gave up 6 bases, with 5 bases separating them. CDR3 sequence reads: CACMSGELFF. As DNA, the CDR3 is TGTGCCTGTATGTCCGGGGAGCTGTTTTTT. The whole variable domain, remainder taken from reference TRBV30 and TRBJ2-2, is SQTIHQWPATLVQPVGSPLSLECTVEGTSNPNLYWYRQAAGRGLQLLFYSVGIGQISSEVPQNLSASRPQDRQFILSSKKLLLSDSGFYLCACMSGELFFGEGSRLTVL.

This clone has more than one count but fewer than ten. A read error may produce the germline difference seen at one junction end. The chain carries TRBV11-2 and TRBJ2-7; 11 positions agree with TRBD2. Looked up from germline, CDR1 is SGHAT and CDR2 is FQNNGV. The CDR3 runs 13 residues. The CDR3 loop reads CASSLDIQTSGDF. The DNA of the CDR3 is TGTGCCAGCAGCTTAGATATTCAGACTAGCGGGGACTTC.

This clone was seen a few times. The rearrangement links TRBV29-1 to TRBJ1-1; D remains unclear. V was pared by 5 bases and J by 1 base, with 5 bases between. This CDR3 has 11 residues. Germline loops: CDR1 SQVTM, CDR2 ANQGSEA. For the CDR3, the DNA is TGCAGCGTTAGCGAGAACACTGAAGCTTTCTTT. Encoded protein: CSVSENTEAFF.